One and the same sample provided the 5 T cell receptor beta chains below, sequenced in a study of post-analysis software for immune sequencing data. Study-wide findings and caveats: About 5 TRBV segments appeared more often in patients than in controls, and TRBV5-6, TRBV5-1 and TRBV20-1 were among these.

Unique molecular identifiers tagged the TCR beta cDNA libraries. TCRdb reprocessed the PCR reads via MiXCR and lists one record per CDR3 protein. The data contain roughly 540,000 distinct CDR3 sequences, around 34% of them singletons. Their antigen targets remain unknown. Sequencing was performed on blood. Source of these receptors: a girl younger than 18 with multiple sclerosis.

This CDR3 is CASSTRGGADTQYF. The CDR3 bases are TGTGCCAGCAGTACTAGAGGGGGGGCAGATACGCAGTATTTT. The chain employs TRBV12-3 or TRBV12-4 and TRBJ2-3, with D maybe TRBD2 (7 bases). Trimming stripped 5 bases from V and 4 bases from J, with 13 bases between. The CDR3 sequence is 14 residues long.

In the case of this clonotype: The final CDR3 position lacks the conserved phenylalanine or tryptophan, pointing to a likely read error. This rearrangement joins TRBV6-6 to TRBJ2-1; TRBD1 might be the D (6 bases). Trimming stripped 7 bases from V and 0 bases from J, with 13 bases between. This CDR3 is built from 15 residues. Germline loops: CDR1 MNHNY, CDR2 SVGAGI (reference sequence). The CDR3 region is CASTQGRSSYNEQFC. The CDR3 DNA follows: TGTGCCAGCACCCAGGGGCGGAGCTCCTACAATGAGCAGTTCTGC.

The CDR3 DNA sequence: TGCAGTGCCCGGAATGGGCAGTCTAACTATGGCTACACCTTC. Encoded protein: CSARNGQSNYGYTF. V usage is TRBV20-1 and J usage is TRBJ1-2; no clear D. The CDR3 contains 14 residues. V lost 6 bases, J lost 0 bases, and 14 bases lay in between. Germline loops: CDR1 DFQATT, CDR2 SNEGSKA (reference sequence).

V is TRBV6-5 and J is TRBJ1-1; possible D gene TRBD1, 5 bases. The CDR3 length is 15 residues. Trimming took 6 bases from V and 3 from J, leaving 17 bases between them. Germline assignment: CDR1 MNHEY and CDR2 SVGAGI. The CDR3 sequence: CASSQLTGGDTEAFF. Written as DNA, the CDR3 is TGTGCCAGCAGCCAACTTACGGGGGGGGACACTGAAGCTTTCTTT.

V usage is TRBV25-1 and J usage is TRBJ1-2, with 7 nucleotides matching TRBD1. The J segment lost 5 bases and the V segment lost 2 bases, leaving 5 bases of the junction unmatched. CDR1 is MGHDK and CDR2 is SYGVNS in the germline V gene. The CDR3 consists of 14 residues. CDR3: CASSEAGGGYGYTF. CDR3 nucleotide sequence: TGTGCCAGCAGTGAAGCAGGGGGAGGGTATGGCTACACCTTC.